This TCR beta chain was documented in a study of T cell changes during pregnancy in multiple sclerosis. V shed 5 bases and J 7 bases; nucleotides not matched to a gene: 9. The CDR3 runs 15 residues. Germline V lookup: CDR1 MDHEN, CDR2 SYDVKM. Data came from immunoSEQ multiplex PCR; TCRdb stores just in-frame clones and leaves some out. Of about 130,000 clones in the sample, around 97% were seen once. J is TRBJ2-7 and V is TRBV28, with 12 bases identical to TRBD2. The TCR was taken from a female donor with multiple sclerosis, enrolled in a pregnancy study. Sequencing was performed on peripheral blood, taken after pregnancy. Written as DNA, the CDR3 is TGTGCCAGCAGTCCAGGACTAGCGGGATCAGGGGAGCAGTACTTC. Its protein is CASSPGLAGSGEQYF.